Listed below are T cell receptor beta chains from one sample, sequenced in a study of early T cells in non-severe SARS-CoV-2 infection. MiXCR, applied by TCRdb to the 5' RACE reads, yields one record per CDR3 protein. This sample carries tens of thousands of distinct CDR3 sequences, roughly 12% of them seen once, and the ten largest clones take approximately 4.5%. The source material was whole blood. All receptors derive from an adult who was a healthcare worker with PCR-confirmed SARS-CoV-2 infection or an uninfected control (not recorded which). Each CDR3 is given without its conserved first and last residue.

CDR3 protein | J gene | V gene
ASSPDWDPIIYEQY | TRBJ2-7 | TRBV9
ASSSTGGGNYGYT | TRBJ1-2 | TRBV13
ASSPGQDNEKLF | TRBJ1-4 | TRBV5-4
ASSPYREWGSDTQY | TRBJ2-3 | TRBV11-3
ASSYLAQETQY | TRBJ2-5 | TRBV6-6
ASSSPPESTGANVLT | TRBJ2-6 | TRBV7-9
ASSYGLRAETQY | TRBJ2-5 | TRBV7-2
ASRAEEGSSENTIY | TRBJ1-3 | TRBV28
ASSYSGNRGGPNNEQF | TRBJ2-1 | TRBV6-5
ASNFAGGGPLH | TRBJ1-6 | TRBV12-3/TRBV12-4
ASSISRLLPPYGYT | TRBJ1-2 | TRBV19
ASCLRGEGTGELF | TRBJ2-2 | TRBV7-8
ASSHATTSGEQF | TRBJ2-1 | TRBV6-2/TRBV6-3
ASREGGTSDTQY | TRBJ2-3 | TRBV28
ASSLGVTGELF | TRBJ2-2 | TRBV5-1
ASGSPGGGNEQF | TRBJ2-1 | TRBV6-1
ASSMTGARGDGYT | TRBJ1-2 | TRBV5-1
ASSFGTGENEQF | TRBJ2-1 | TRBV11-2
AWSPRDLAEQY | TRBJ2-7 | TRBV30
ASRVGPRSGELF | TRBJ2-2 | TRBV19
ASSRLTGQETQY | TRBJ2-5 | TRBV27
ASSPWDNTEAF | TRBJ1-1 | TRBV7-9
ASSLSSSVSGNTIY | TRBJ1-3 | TRBV11-2
ASSPWEQYSGNTIY | TRBJ1-3 | TRBV18
SARDYGKGYTDTQY | TRBJ2-3 | TRBV20-1
ASSYMGQGGEKLF | TRBJ1-4 | TRBV6-5
ASPPGVQY | TRBJ2-7 | TRBV12-3/TRBV12-4
ATHGGDSGNEQF | TRBJ2-1 | TRBV28
ASSRTGSTDTQY | TRBJ2-3 | TRBV6-4
AWSGTGYQPQH | TRBJ1-5 | TRBV30
ASSPTVPYNEQF | TRBJ2-1 | TRBV2
ASSFGRSSDGYNEQF | TRBJ2-1 | TRBV5-1
ASSLRDTGETQY | TRBJ2-5 | TRBV7-7
ASSYSIGRQSYNEKLF | TRBJ1-4 | TRBV6-7
ASSLAGATPNYGYT | TRBJ1-2 | TRBV7-9
SASLPGYKVNTEAF | TRBJ1-1 | TRBV20-1
AWRRWGVNEKLF | TRBJ1-4 | TRBV30
ASSLDPSGRTDTQY | TRBJ2-3 | TRBV5-1
ASSLEQGMLAF | TRBJ1-1 | TRBV5-1
ASSLAGISGYNEQF | TRBJ2-1 | TRBV5-6